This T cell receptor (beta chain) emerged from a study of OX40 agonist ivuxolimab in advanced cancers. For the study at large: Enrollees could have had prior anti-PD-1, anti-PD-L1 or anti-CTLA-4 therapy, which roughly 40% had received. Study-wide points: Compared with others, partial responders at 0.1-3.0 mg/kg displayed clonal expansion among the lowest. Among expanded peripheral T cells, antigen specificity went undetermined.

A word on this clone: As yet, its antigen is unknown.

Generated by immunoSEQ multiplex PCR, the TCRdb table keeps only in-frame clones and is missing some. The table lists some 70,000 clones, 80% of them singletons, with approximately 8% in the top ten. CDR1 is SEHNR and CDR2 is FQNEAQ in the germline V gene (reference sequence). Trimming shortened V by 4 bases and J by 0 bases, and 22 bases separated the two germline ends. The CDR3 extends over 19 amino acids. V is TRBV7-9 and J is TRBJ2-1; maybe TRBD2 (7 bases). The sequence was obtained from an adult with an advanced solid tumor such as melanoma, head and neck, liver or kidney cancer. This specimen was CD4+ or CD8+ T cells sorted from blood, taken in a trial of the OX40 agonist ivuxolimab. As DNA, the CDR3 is TGTGCCAGCAGCTCGACCTTTGGGGGAGGGGGACCCTCCTACAATGAGCAGTTCTTC. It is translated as CASSSTFGGGGPSYNEQFF. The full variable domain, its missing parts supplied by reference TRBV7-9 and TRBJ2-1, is DTGVSQNPRHKITKRGQNVTFRCDPISEHNRLYWYRQTLGQGPEFLTYFQNEAQLEKSRLLSDRFSAERPKGSFSTLEIQRTEQGDSAMYLCASSSTFGGGGPSYNEQFFGPGTRLTVL.